The clone carrying this T cell receptor beta chain was seen more than once but under ten times. This sample is drawn from a study of shared clonotypes between healthy human individuals. Assay: immunoSEQ multiplex PCR; the TCRdb copy retains only in-frame clones and omits some. This table has 490,000 or so clones, about 82% appearing once. Germline V CDR1 and CDR2: KGHSH, LQKENI. The CDR3 sequence is 14 residues long. The V end lost 0 bases, the J end lost 8 bases, and 10 bases lay between the germline ends. This chain joins TRBV18 and TRBJ1-4; no clear D. The sequence derives from a woman in her thirties or forties in good health. Some clones in this sample may be carry-over from other donors' samples. Sequencing input: PBMCs. CDR3 protein: CASSPPSEGEKLFF. The CDR3 DNA sequence: TGTGCCAGCTCACCACCGAGTGAAGGCGAAAAACTGTTTTTT. Supplemented by reference TRBV18 and TRBJ1-4, the full variable domain reads NAGVMQNPRHLVRRRGQEARLRCSPMKGHSHVYWYRQLPEEGLKFMVYLQKENIIDESGMPKERFSAEFPKEGPSILRIQQVVRGDSAAYFCASSPPSEGEKLFFGSGTQLSVL.